Below are 18 T cell receptor beta chains sequenced from a single sample in a study of identical twins. TCRdb processed the 5' RACE reads anew with MiXCR; each CDR3 protein has one entry. The repertoire consists of 400,000 to 600,000 distinct CDR3 sequences, with 20% to 25% occurring once and the leading ten covering more than 0.4%. These data were also reused for a study on yellow fever vaccine responses in identical twins.

Sequencing was performed on CD4+ T cells sorted from blood. The receptors stem from a woman between 18 and 29 years old in good health.

The CDR3 here is CSGRRGGADTQYF. The DNA for the CDR3 is TGCAGTGGAAGGCGGGGGGGGGCAGATACGCAGTATTTT. The genes are TRBV20-1 and TRBJ2-3; 9 bases agree with TRBD2. The length of the CDR3 is 13 residues. V dropped 7 bases and J dropped 4; count of bases not matched to a gene: 6. The germline V gene has CDR1 DFQATT and CDR2 SNEGSKA (reference sequence).

This clonotype has just a few counts. The V call is TRBV6-1, the J call TRBJ2-7; the D gene is possibly TRBD1 (6 bases). Trimming stripped 3 bases from V and 6 bases from J, with 18 bases between. This CDR3 region has 15 residues. The V gene's germline CDR1 is MNHNS and CDR2 SASEGT. The CDR3: CASSETGSARGEQYV. In nucleotides, the CDR3 is TGTGCCAGCAGTGAGACAGGCTCCGCGAGGGGCGAGCAGTACGTC.

This clonotype came up a few times. The chain uses TRBV18 and TRBJ2-1; TRBD1 might be the D (6 bases). CDR3 length equals 15 residues. Deletions cut 1 base from V and 5 bases from J, with 12 bases between. Germline lookup yields CDR1 KGHSH and CDR2 LQKENI. CDR3 bases: TGTGCCAGCTCACCACAGGGGTGGGGGCACAATGAGCAGTTCTTC. It translates to CASSPQGWGHNEQFF.

This rearrangement joins TRBV9 to TRBJ1-6; 8 nucleotides align to TRBD1. Germline trimming cut 3 bases from V and 8 bases from J; bases unmatched to any gene: 4. Germline CDR1 and CDR2: SGDLS and YYNGEE. This CDR3 contains 14 residues. CDR3 bases: TGTGCCAGCAGCGCTACAGGGGGTTATTCACCCCTCCACTTT. This translates into CASSATGGYSPLHF.

This clonotype was seen only a few times. J is TRBJ2-7 and V is TRBV20-1; 7 positions match TRBD1. CDR3 length: 16 residues. Germline V gene lookup returns CDR1 DFQATT and CDR2 SNEGSKA (reference sequence). V dropped 6 bases and J dropped 5; count of bases not matched to a gene: 19. The CDR3 region is CSATTGVTPLRNEQYF. The CDR3 DNA reads TGCAGTGCCACAACAGGGGTTACCCCCCTACGGAACGAGCAGTACTTC.

This clonotype was seen a few times. The gene calls are TRBV20-1 and TRBJ1-2; D gene uncertain. The CDR3 covers 12 residues. Germline V gives CDR1 DFQATT, CDR2 SNEGSKA (reference sequence). V lost 6 bases and J 7 bases, leaving 15 bases between the germline ends. The CDR3 loop reads CSAASSSGGYTF. In DNA form, the CDR3 reads TGCAGTGCCGCATCCAGTTCAGGTGGCTACACCTTC.

The gene calls are TRBV5-1 and TRBJ1-6; D unresolved. The germline V gene encodes CDR1 SGHRS and CDR2 YFSETQ. V gave up 4 bases and J gave up 10 bases, with 9 bases separating them. The CDR3 spans 12 residues. The CDR3: CASSRGDSPLHF. CDR3 DNA: TGCGCCAGCAGCCGCGGCGACTCACCCCTCCACTTT.

The rearrangement uses TRBV18 and TRBJ2-3, with no clear D. V shed 0 bases and J shed 5 bases, with 3 bases lying between them. CDR1 is KGHSH and CDR2 is LQKENI in the germline V gene. This CDR3 is 12 amino acids long. Here the CDR3 DNA reads TGTGCCAGCTCACCACCCCGAGATACGCAGTATTTT. Translating gives CASSPPRDTQYF.

This clonotype was counted between two and nine times. The chain carries TRBV25-1 and TRBJ1-2, with a possible D match to TRBD1 (5 bases). Trimming shortened V by 2 bases and J by 4 bases, and 8 bases separated the two germline ends. Germline V lookup: CDR1 MGHDK, CDR2 SYGVNS. This CDR3 has 13 amino acids. CDR3 in amino acids: CASSEQGSYGYTF. The CDR3 bases are TGTGCCAGCAGTGAACAGGGCAGCTATGGCTACACCTTC.

This clonotype was picked up many times. The chain links TRBV3-1 to TRBJ2-3; D unclear. This CDR3 has 17 amino acids. Germline V gives CDR1 LGHDT, CDR2 YNNKEL (reference sequence). V lost 0 bases and J lost 1, with 14 bases in between. DNA of the CDR3: TGTGCCAGCAGCCAAGATGGAGAAAGGTTCGGCACAGATACGCAGTATTTT. This translates into CASSQDGERFGTDTQYF.

This clonotype was detected only a few times. The rearrangement joins TRBV3-1 to TRBJ1-2; weak D call: TRBD1 (5 bases). Trimming took 2 bases from V and 2 from J, leaving 9 bases between them. Germline loops: CDR1 LGHDT, CDR2 YNNKEL (reference sequence). The CDR3 is 14 residues long. This chain's CDR3 is CASSQTGTNYGYTF. The CDR3 DNA reads as TGTGCCAGCAGCCAAACAGGAACAAACTATGGCTACACCTTC.

V gene TRBV29-1 combines with J gene TRBJ1-1, with TRBD1 identical over 9 bases. V trimming: 6 bases; J trimming: 0 bases; junction bases outside the gene matches: 5. The CDR3 extends over 14 amino acids. Germline V gene sequence: CDR1 SQVTM, CDR2 ANQGSEA. The CDR3, as DNA: TGCAGCGTGGATGGACAGGGGATGAACACTGAAGCTTTCTTT. This encodes CSVDGQGMNTEAFF.

The chain is built from TRBV12-3 or TRBV12-4 and TRBJ2-2; 7 bases align to TRBD1. The CDR3 consists of 16 residues. V gave up 6 bases and J gave up 4 bases; unmatched junction bases: 11. The CDR3 nucleotides read TGTGCCAGCAGCCCCGGGACAGTAAGGGGCACCGGGGAGCTGTTTTTT. This codes for CASSPGTVRGTGELFF.

This chain links TRBV27 with TRBJ1-5, with 7 bases fitting TRBD1. With 8 bases clipped from V and 6 bases from J, the junction kept 10 bases outside the gene matches. The CDR3 extends over 14 amino acids. Per germline, CDR1 MNHEY and CDR2 SMNVEV (reference sequence). The CDR3 DNA is TGTGCCAGCCGAGACAGGGTAGGGGTTCAGCCCCAGCATTTT. It codes for CASRDRVGVQPQHF.

There are a few counts of this clonotype. In DNA form, the CDR3 reads TGTGCCACCAGTGATGCTTGGGGGGGGCACGGGGAGCTGTTTTTT. Its translation: CATSDAWGGHGELFF. V and J are TRBV24-1 and TRBJ2-2; tentative D call: TRBD2 (7 bases). The CDR3 is 15 residues long. Trimming shortened V by 3 bases and J by 7 bases, and 14 bases separated the two germline ends. CDR1 and CDR2 from the germline V gene are KGHDR and SFDVKD.

The chain recombines TRBV7-2 with TRBJ1-6, with D uncertain. V lost 5 bases and J lost 7, with 9 bases in between. This CDR3 spans 13 amino acids. Per germline, CDR1 SGHTA and CDR2 FQGNSA. The CDR3 DNA follows: TGTGCCAGCAGCCGAAAAGTAAATTCACCCCTCCACTTT. It specifies CASSRKVNSPLHF. The full variable domain, its missing parts supplied by reference TRBV7-2 and TRBJ1-6, is GAGVSQSPSNKVTEKGKDVELRCDPISGHTALYWYRQSLGQGLEFLIYFQGNSAPDKSGLPSDRFSAERTGGSVSTLTIQRTQQEDSAVYLCASSRKVNSPLHFGNGTRLTVT.

The CDR3 loop is CASSLTGGLAGLRITYEQYV. The CDR3, as DNA: TGCGCCAGCAGCTTGACTGGGGGACTAGCGGGCCTCCGAATTACCTACGAGCAGTACGTC. The chain links TRBV5-1 to TRBJ2-7, with 12 positions matching TRBD2. The CDR3 runs to 20 residues. V dropped 1 base and J dropped 2; count of bases not matched to a gene: 16. Germline V CDR1 and CDR2: SGHRS, YFSETQ.

This clonotype has a handful of counts. The V gene is TRBV7-2, the J gene TRBJ2-1, with D possibly being TRBD2 (7 bases). Germline V gene data show CDR1 as SGHTA and CDR2 as FQGNSA. This CDR3 is built from 15 residues. V was cut by 5 bases and J by 7 bases, with 18 bases left in between. For the CDR3, the DNA is TGTGCCAGCAGCCCAGAAGGGGGGGGGAGGAATGAGCAGTTCTTC. It translates to CASSPEGGGRNEQFF.